This T cell receptor beta chain appears in the sequencing data of a study of glioma-infiltrating T cells. TCR alpha and beta CDR3 regions were amplified from RNA using iRepertoire nested multiplex PCR. For one-step reverse transcription and amplification, about 90-400 ng of tissue mRNA or PBMC total RNA was used. TCRdb called the multiplex PCR reads again in MiXCR, with one record for every CDR3 protein. In the table there are about 110,000 distinct CDR3 sequences, 25% of which are singletons. Whole-study results and caveats: Non-neoplastic patients had below-expected tissue-blood divergence, while all gliomas exceeded expectation. Very few CDR3 sequences were shared between tissue and blood.

Trimming removed 9 bases from V and 6 bases from J; junction bases left unmatched: 8. Germline V gene sequence: CDR1 MNHEY, CDR2 SVGEGT. This CDR3 contains 14 residues. This clonotype was counted ten times or more. Its matching antigen is unknown. Sequenced sample: glioma tissue, nonneoplastic brain tissue, or PBMCs (not recorded which). The TCR comes from a human donor with low-grade glioma or glioblastoma, undergoing nonglioma brain surgery, or in good health (not recorded which). V and J are TRBV6-2 or TRBV6-3 and TRBJ2-1, with 10 bases lining up with TRBD2. The CDR3 region is CASSGLAQSNEQFF. The CDR3 bases are TGTGCCAGTTCGGGACTAGCGCAATCCAATGAGCAGTTCTTC.